What follows are 18 T cell receptor beta chains derived from one specimen sequenced in a study of human T cells and chemical hapten exposure. Time point here: pre-sensitization, week 0. The treatment here: therapeutic diphenylcyclopropenone sensitization with weekly scalp DPC. TCRdb re-analysed the RACE reads in MiXCR, keeping a single row per CDR3 protein. The sample has a few hundred thousand distinct CDR3 sequences, 5% to 6.5% seen once. This material consisted of whole blood, taken in connection with sensitization to the hapten diphenylcyclopropenone (DPC). These receptors came from a woman under 30 with alopecia areata. Some clones in this sample may be carry-over from other donors' samples.

The chain recombines TRBV18 with TRBJ1-1; 7 bases are shared with TRBD1. There are 16 residues in the CDR3. J was trimmed by 5 bases and V by 1 base; bases with no gene match: 10. The germline gives CDR1 KGHSH, CDR2 LQKENI. Here the CDR3 reads CASSPLFSGGQTEAFF. The CDR3 nucleotides read TGTGCCAGCTCACCACTATTTTCTGGGGGACAGACTGAAGCTTTCTTT.

This clonotype was seen a few times. Possible read error: a much larger clone is one base away. This chain links TRBV9 with TRBJ2-3, with 12 positions matching TRBD2. With V trimmed by 3 bases and J by 0 bases, 2 bases remained unmatched. This CDR3 region has 16 residues. Germline values: CDR1 SGDLS, CDR2 YYNGEE. CDR3 sequence: CASSAGLAGSTDTQYF. Written as DNA, the CDR3 is TGTGCCAGCAGCGCCGGACTAGCGGGGAGCACAGATACGCAGTATTTT.

A few counts support this clonotype. The V gene is TRBV12-3 or TRBV12-4, the J gene TRBJ1-5; 12 nucleotides line up with TRBD1. V lost 6 bases to trimming and J lost 7 bases; unmatched junction nucleotides: 7. The CDR3 sequence is 15 residues long. The CDR3 DNA reads as TGTGCCAGCAGCCCCGGGACAGGGGGCGAGCAGCCCCAGCATTTT. Its protein product is CASSPGTGGEQPQHF.

The genes are TRBV29-1 and TRBJ1-4, with a weak D call TRBD1 (6 bases). The CDR3 runs to 13 residues. Trimming left V 8 bases short and J 4 bases short, with 14 bases between. Germline lookup yields CDR1 SQVTM and CDR2 ANQGSEA. Here the CDR3 reads CSSYREGNEKLFF. The CDR3 nucleotides are TGCAGCTCGTACAGGGAGGGTAATGAAAAACTGTTTTTT.

This clonotype was picked up many times. The J gene is TRBJ2-7, the V gene TRBV4-2; no clear D. CDR1 LGHNA and CDR2 YNFKEQ come from the germline V gene. V was clipped by 1 base and J by 6 bases, with 13 bases between them. The CDR3 is made up of 14 amino acids. DNA for the CDR3: TGTGCCAGCAGCCAAGTAACGGGTAGTGGCGAGCAGTACTTC. Translating it yields CASSQVTGSGEQYF.

This clonotype was recorded many times. This rearrangement joins TRBV11-2 to TRBJ1-5; D perhaps matches TRBD1 (5 bases). Germline CDR1 and CDR2: SGHAT and FQNNGV. CDR3 length: 16 residues. The V end was cut by 7 bases, the J end by 0 bases, with 16 bases between. In nucleotides, the CDR3 is TGTGCCAGCAACTTTCATCTACAGGTTAGCAATCAGCCCCAGCATTTT. Translation gives CASNFHLQVSNQPQHF.

With regard to this clonotype: A much larger clone lies a single base off, so this may be a read error. The chain is built from TRBV29-1 and TRBJ1-2; D might be TRBD1 (5 bases). This CDR3 region has 11 residues. Germline lookup yields CDR1 SQVTM and CDR2 ANQGSEA. CDR3 sequence reads: CSVRASYCYTF. CDR3 in DNA: TGCAGCGTCAGGGCCTCCTATTGCTACACCTTC.

This clonotype was seen repeatedly, ten times or more. The CDR3 DNA is TGCGCCAGCAGCCAAGAGTTGCAGGCACCCTATGGCTACACCTTC. This codes for CASSQELQAPYGYTF. The chain couples TRBV4-3 to TRBJ1-2; D unclear. The germline V gene has CDR1 LGHNA and CDR2 YSLEER. CDR3 length: 15 amino acids. Trimming cost V 0 bases and J 4 bases, with 12 bases left between them.

The sample holds many counts of this clonotype. V usage is TRBV11-2 and J usage is TRBJ2-3, with unresolved D. The CDR3 runs to 11 residues. The germline gives CDR1 SGHAT, CDR2 FQNNGV. Trimming took 5 bases from V and 8 from J, leaving 8 bases between them. The CDR3 loop reads CASSQRPTQYF. CDR3 DNA: TGTGCCAGCAGCCAAAGACCTACGCAGTATTTT.

This clonotype turned up a few times. The rearrangement links TRBV7-6 to TRBJ2-3; 8 bases are a match to TRBD2. The CDR3 contains 16 residues. Germline CDR1 is SGHVS and CDR2 is FNYEAQ. The V and J ends lost 2 bases and 2 bases, in that order; junction bases with no gene match: 6. The CDR3 loop reads CASSLTGGGITDTQYF. In DNA, the CDR3 is TGTGCCAGCAGCTTAACGGGCGGGGGGATCACAGATACGCAGTATTTT.

This clonotype was recorded many times. The chain employs TRBV24-1 and TRBJ2-1, with TRBD1 as a possible D gene (6 bases). V was pared by 2 bases and J by 1 base, with 11 bases between. This CDR3 region has 16 residues. Germline assignment: CDR1 KGHDR and CDR2 SFDVKD. CDR3 sequence reads: CATSDSTGISYNEQFF. DNA of the CDR3: TGTGCCACCAGTGATTCTACAGGGATATCCTACAATGAGCAGTTCTTC.

Only a few counts were recorded for this clonotype. The J gene is TRBJ2-3, the V gene TRBV9; perhaps TRBD1 as D (6 bases). Germline V lookup: CDR1 SGDLS, CDR2 YYNGEE. The CDR3 has 13 residues. V was cut by 0 bases and J by 10 bases, with 12 bases left in between. The CDR3 region has the DNA TGTGCCAGCAGCGTAGCAGCAGGGGTGGCGCAGTATTTT. This gives the protein CASSVAAGVAQYF.

V gene TRBV6-1 combines with J gene TRBJ1-4; D not resolved. The germline V gene has CDR1 MNHNS and CDR2 SASEGT. The CDR3 is 14 residues long. V was shortened by 6 bases and J by 4 bases, with 12 bases between the two germline ends. CDR3 residues: CASSGETFNEKLFF. For the CDR3, the DNA is TGTGCCAGCAGCGGGGAAACATTTAATGAAAAACTGTTTTTT.

This clonotype occurred many times. CDR3 nucleotides: TGCAGCGTTGGCGACTGGGGAAACACCATATATTTT. It yields the protein CSVGDWGNTIYF. The chain combines TRBV29-1 with TRBJ1-3; no clear D. The CDR3 contains 12 residues. V was pared by 4 bases and J by 4 bases, with 8 bases between. The germline gives CDR1 SQVTM, CDR2 ANQGSEA.

Many counts were recorded for this clonotype. V usage is TRBV7-2 and J usage is TRBJ1-1; D possibly corresponds to TRBD1 (5 bases). Germline values: CDR1 SGHTA, CDR2 FQGNSA. The CDR3 is made up of 15 amino acids. V lost 2 bases to trimming and J lost 3 bases, with 13 bases between them. CDR3 DNA sequence: TGTGCCAGCAGCTTAAAGTTAGGACATCACACTGAAGCTTTCTTT. Translation gives CASSLKLGHHTEAFF.

In its sample, this clonotype was seen a few times. The chain links TRBV6-2 or TRBV6-3 to TRBJ2-3; D not resolved. Germline V gene lookup returns CDR1 MNHEY and CDR2 SVGEGT. Trimming left V 4 bases short and J 2 bases short, with 13 bases between. The CDR3 is 15 residues long. The CDR3 DNA sequence: TGTGCCAGCAGTTTAAGAGACGACTTCACAGATACGCAGTATTTT. This encodes CASSLRDDFTDTQYF.

The chain links TRBV7-9 to TRBJ1-4; D is undetermined. The CDR3 is 12 residues long. The V end lost 4 bases, the J end lost 10 bases, and 10 bases lay between the germline ends. Germline V lookup: CDR1 SEHNR, CDR2 FQNEAQ (reference sequence). The CDR3 DNA sequence: TGTGCCAGCAGCTCCGGCCCCGCAAAACTGTTTTTT. Protein sequence: CASSSGPAKLFF.

This clonotype was seen many times. V gene TRBV28 combines with J gene TRBJ2-7; D is undetermined. This CDR3 has 13 amino acids. From germline, CDR1 is MDHEN and CDR2 SYDVKM. V lost 8 bases, J lost 0 bases, and 11 bases lay in between. The CDR3 loop is CASLPPDSYEQYF. For the CDR3, the DNA is TGTGCCAGCCTGCCGCCCGACTCCTACGAGCAGTACTTC.